These T cell receptor beta chains were read from a single sample in a study of cytomegalovirus exposure and HLA in healthy donors. Only in-frame clones appear in the TCRdb table, and some are missing; sequencing was by immunoSEQ multiplex PCR. This table holds 120,000 to 150,000 clones, about four fifths found once. Sequenced: PBMCs. The receptors here all came from a middle-aged woman in good health and CMV-seropositive. The CDR3 runs from the conserved cysteine through the conserved F or W. The D gene is left open where the match is weak. Part of the rows lack a size; the others show once, few, many or a class for expanded clones.

clone_size	j_call	cdr3_length	d_call	v_call	cdr3_nt	cdr3_aa
NA	TRBJ2-4	17	NA	TRBV5-1	TGCGCCAGCAGCCCAAGGCAGGGTGCTGGAGCCAAAAACATTCAGTACTTC	CASSPRQGAGAKNIQYF
NA	TRBJ1-1	12	TRBD1	TRBV28	TGTGCCAGCAGTTTATTAGGACAGGTGGCTTTCTTT	CASSLLGQVAFF
NA	TRBJ2-5	15	NA	TRBV7-3	TGTGCCAGCAGCTTAGACGGGAGACCCCAAGAGACCCAGTACTTC	CASSLDGRPQETQYF
NA	TRBJ2-3	14	NA	TRBV29-1	TGCAGCGTTATCCCGAGCGACAGATTGGATACGCAGTATTTT	CSVIPSDRLDTQYF
NA	TRBJ2-7	13	NA	TRBV11-2	TGTGCCAGCAGCCTTGGGAGAGGGGGCGAGCAGTACTTC	CASSLGRGGEQYF
NA	TRBJ1-3	18	NA	TRBV19	TGTGCCAGTAGTCTCACGCTATCGACAGACTCCTCTGGAAACACCATATATTTT	CASSLTLSTDSSGNTIYF
NA	TRBJ2-5	14	TRBD1	TRBV2	TGTGCCAGCAGTCCCCTGACAGGGCAAGAGACCCAGTACTTC	CASSPLTGQETQYF
NA	TRBJ1-2	16	TRBD1	TRBV2	TGTGCCAGCAGCTTTACTCGACAGGGTGCCAGCTATGGCTACACCTTC	CASSFTRQGASYGYTF
NA	TRBJ2-3	12	NA	TRBV27	TGTGCCAGCAGCCCTTTCGGAGATACGCAGTATTTT	CASSPFGDTQYF
NA	TRBJ2-1	15	NA	TRBV7-9	TGTGCCAGCAGCTTATCGCGGGCGGACTACAATGAGCAGTTCTTC	CASSLSRADYNEQFF
NA	TRBJ2-1	14	TRBD2	TRBV11-3	TGTGCCAGCAGCTTAGAATCTAGCGGGAATGAGCAGTTCTTC	CASSLESSGNEQFF
NA	TRBJ1-5	14	TRBD1	TRBV7-9	TGTGCCAGCAGCTTCGACAGGGGAAATCAGCCCCAGCATTTT	CASSFDRGNQPQHF
NA	TRBJ2-5	13	TRBD1	TRBV10-2	TGCGCCAGCAGCGGACAGGGGGAAGAGACCCAGTACTTC	CASSGQGEETQYF
NA	TRBJ1-2	14	TRBD1	TRBV27	TGTGCCAGCAGCAGTACAGGGGGCTGGGTTGGCTACACCTTC	CASSSTGGWVGYTF
NA	TRBJ2-5	12	NA	TRBV30	TGTGCCTGGAGTTCAGGGCCGGGCACCCAGTACTTC	CAWSSGPGTQYF
NA	TRBJ2-1	15	NA	TRBV7-6	TGTGCCAGCAGCTTAGCGAGGATGGACTACAATGAGCAGTTCTTC	CASSLARMDYNEQFF
NA	TRBJ1-3	15	NA	TRBV7-7	TGTGCTAGCAGCCCTGGAGGGGCGCATGGAAACACCATATATTTT	CASSPGGAHGNTIYF
NA	TRBJ2-5	16	TRBD2	TRBV10-1	TGCGCCAGCAGTCCTCGACTAACTAGCGGTCAAGAGACCCAGTACTTC	CASSPRLTSGQETQYF
few	TRBJ1-1	14	NA	TRBV10-3	TGTGCCATCTCCAATAACGGGGAGAACACTGAAGCTTTCTTT	CAISNNGENTEAFF
NA	TRBJ2-7	16	TRBD1	TRBV30	TGTGCCTGGAGTCCAAAACAGGGGTTGTTTAGCTACGAGCAGTACTTC	CAWSPKQGLFSYEQYF
NA	TRBJ2-5	15	NA	TRBV9	TGTGCCAGCAGCGTAGTGCAGGGGGGTCGAGAGACCCAGTACTTC	CASSVVQGGRETQYF
NA	TRBJ2-1	15	NA	TRBV12-5	TGTGCTAGTGGTTTGGGGGACACTTCCTACAATGAGCAGTTCTTC	CASGLGDTSYNEQFF
few	TRBJ1-1	14	NA	TRBV10-3	TGTGCCATCAGTGATCGGACAGCGAACACTGAAGCTTTCTTT	CAISDRTANTEAFF
NA	TRBJ2-7	12	NA	TRBV7-2	TGTGCCAGCAGCTTAGCTAGCGACGAGCAGTACTTC	CASSLASDEQYF
NA	TRBJ1-5	14	NA	TRBV19	TGTGCCAGTACCCCCTTACCGGGCAATCAGCCCCAGCATTTT	CASTPLPGNQPQHF
NA	TRBJ1-4	15	NA	TRBV7-9	TGTGCCAGCAGCTTGAGTAACAGGGTAGACGAAAAACTGTTTTTT	CASSLSNRVDEKLFF
few	TRBJ2-6	16	NA	TRBV30	TGTGCCTGGAGGCGCGGTCGTAGCTCTGGGGCCAACGTCCTGACTTTC	CAWRRGRSSGANVLTF
NA	TRBJ2-7	13	NA	TRBV2	TGTGCCAGCAGTGCGGCAGGGTTCCACGAGCAGTACTTC	CASSAAGFHEQYF
NA	TRBJ1-2	13	NA	TRBV23-1	TGCGCCAGTCGGGGGGATAGTAACTATGGCTACACCTTC	CASRGDSNYGYTF
NA	TRBJ1-5	14	TRBD1	TRBV6-4	TGTGCCAGCAGATTGGACAGGGGGCATCAGCCCCAGCATTTT	CASRLDRGHQPQHF
NA	TRBJ2-2	15	TRBD2	TRBV5-4	TGTGCCAGCAGCTCCATCGGGAGGGCGGCCGGGGAGCTGTTTTTT	CASSSIGRAAGELFF
NA	TRBJ2-7	15	TRBD2	TRBV11-2	TGTGCCAGCAGCTCAACCCCGGGACTAGAAGGCGAGCAGTACTTC	CASSSTPGLEGEQYF
NA	TRBJ1-3	15	TRBD1	TRBV18	TGTGCCAGCTCACCAAACAGGGGGCCTGGAAACACCATATATTTT	CASSPNRGPGNTIYF
NA	TRBJ2-3	15	TRBD2	TRBV14	TGTGCCAGCAGCCAGTGGCGGGAGGGCACAGATACGCAGTATTTT	CASSQWREGTDTQYF
NA	TRBJ2-3	15	TRBD2	TRBV5-3	TGTGCCAGAAAGGGACTAGCGTCTAGCACAGATACGCAGTATTTT	CARKGLASSTDTQYF
NA	TRBJ1-1	14	TRBD1	TRBV27	TGTGCCAGCAGTTCCAGGGGGTGGAACACTGAAGCTTTCTTT	CASSSRGWNTEAFF
NA	TRBJ1-2	14	NA	TRBV7-2	TGTGCCAGCAGCTCCAGGACAGCTAACTATGGCTACACCTTC	CASSSRTANYGYTF
few	TRBJ2-7	14	TRBD2	TRBV25-1	TGTGCCAGCAGTACCAGCGGGGGTACGTACGAGCAGTACTTC	CASSTSGGTYEQYF
NA	TRBJ2-1	14	NA	TRBV4-1	TGCGCCAGCAGCCAACGTACTGCGGCTGGTGAGCAGTTCTTC	CASSQRTAAGEQFF
NA	TRBJ1-1	14	TRBD1	TRBV19	TGTGCCAGTAGGCTCAGGGGGACCTACACTGAAGCTTTCTTT	CASRLRGTYTEAFF
NA	TRBJ1-1	16	TRBD1	TRBV9	TGTGCCAGCAGCTCGGACAGGGGGCTCCGCGTGACTGAAGCTTTCTTT	CASSSDRGLRVTEAFF
NA	TRBJ2-7	16	TRBD1	TRBV5-6	TGTGCCAGCAGCTCACGGACAGGGGCCCCTCTCTACGAGCAGTACTTC	CASSSRTGAPLYEQYF
NA	TRBJ1-5	12	TRBD1	TRBV28	TGTGCCAGCAGTACAGGGGTTCAGCCCCAGCATTTT	CASSTGVQPQHF
NA	TRBJ2-3	16	NA	TRBV6-5	TGTGCCAGCAGTTATGATTGGCGGGGCGGCACAGATACGCAGTATTTT	CASSYDWRGGTDTQYF
NA	TRBJ2-4	17	NA	TRBV29-1	TGCAGCGTTGAAGATTGGGGGACAACCCTAGCCAAAAACATTCAGTACTTC	CSVEDWGTTLAKNIQYF
once	TRBJ1-1	16	TRBD1	TRBV5-4	TGTGCCAGCAGCTTTTGGGACAGGGTAGTCCCCACTGAAGCTTTCTTT	CASSFWDRVVPTEAFF
NA	TRBJ1-2	14	TRBD1	TRBV6-5	TGTGCCAGCAGTGTAACAGGGGGCGACTATGGCTACACCTTC	CASSVTGGDYGYTF